Each of the 22 T cell receptor beta chains below was sequenced from the same sample in a study of blood T cell repertoires in COVID-19. TCRdb keeps only in-frame clones here, not all; method: immunoSEQ multiplex PCR. The table records roughly 260,000 clones, more than 65% of them present only once. The sequencing input was peripheral blood. The source of these receptors is a woman in her forties with active or convalescent COVID-19.

The rearrangement links TRBV6-1 to TRBJ1-5; D not certain. The CDR3 covers 13 residues. Deletions cut 2 bases from V and 6 bases from J, with 8 bases between. Per germline, CDR1 MNHNS and CDR2 SASEGT. CDR3 coding DNA: TGTGCCAGCAGTGAAATTGAACTTCAGCCCCAGCATTTT. It codes for CASSEIELQPQHF.

V is TRBV15 and J is TRBJ2-1; 9 bases align to TRBD2. The CDR3 totals 13 residues. Germline V gene lookup returns CDR1 LNHNV and CDR2 YYDKDF (reference sequence). V lost 5 bases and J lost 9; bases outside the gene matches: 5. Here the CDR3 DNA reads TGTGCCACCAGCGGGGCGGGGGGGCTTGAGCAGTTCTTC. This gives the protein CATSGAGGLEQFF.

This clone has a handful of counts. The rearrangement uses TRBV7-7 and TRBJ1-5, with TRBD1 matching over 9 bases. The CDR3 loop spans 16 amino acids. V dropped 4 bases and J dropped 7; count of bases not matched to a gene: 11. In germline, CDR1 is SSHAT, CDR2 FNYEAQ (reference sequence). The CDR3 nucleotides are TGTGCCAGCAGCTCACCTCTCGACAGGGGGTACCAGCCCCAGCATTTT. This encodes CASSSPLDRGYQPQHF.

This clone occurred a few times. The chain recombines TRBV11-3 with TRBJ2-2; D perhaps matches TRBD1 (6 bases). This CDR3 spans 17 amino acids. The V gene's germline CDR1 is SGHNT and CDR2 YENEEA. The germline V and J ends were trimmed by 4 bases and 7 bases, with 22 bases remaining between them. The CDR3 loop reads CASSSHGQGSFGGELFF. CDR3 DNA sequence: TGTGCCAGCAGCTCCCATGGTCAGGGGTCTTTCGGCGGGGAGCTGTTTTTT.

In this sample, this clone turned up many times. This chain links TRBV9 with TRBJ2-7, with a possible D match to TRBD2 (6 bases). The V gene's germline CDR1 is SGDLS and CDR2 YYNGEE. V lost 4 bases and J lost 5, with 16 bases in between. CDR3 length: 14 residues. The CDR3 bases are TGTGCCAGCAGCCCCCCGGGGGACGCCGACGAGCAGTACTTC. It specifies CASSPPGDADEQYF. The entire variable domain, with the rest obtained from reference TRBV9 and TRBJ2-7, is as follows: DSGVTQTPKHLITATGQRVTLRCSPRSGDLSVYWYQQSLDQGLQFLIQYYNGEERAKGNILERFSAQQFPDLHSELNLSSLELGDSALYFCASSPPGDADEQYFGPGTRLTVT.

The chain combines TRBV6-5 with TRBJ2-2; TRBD1 might be the D (6 bases). Germline CDR1 and CDR2: MNHEY and SVGAGI. V was shortened by 0 bases and J by 6 bases, with 14 bases between the two germline ends. The CDR3 is made up of 16 amino acids. As DNA, the CDR3 is TGTGCCAGCAGTTACTCCCAGGGGAACCATGCCGGGGAGCTGTTTTTT. Amino acids: CASSYSQGNHAGELFF.

The chain joins TRBV30 to TRBJ2-1; 9 bases map to TRBD1. Unmatched junction bases numbered 9, after V lost 5 bases and J lost 7 bases. Per the germline V gene, CDR1 is GTSNPN and CDR2 is SVGIG (reference sequence). The CDR3 totals 14 residues. The chain's CDR3 is CAWAPGQGQNEQFF. CDR3 DNA: TGTGCCTGGGCGCCGGGACAGGGACAGAATGAGCAGTTCTTC.

This chain uses TRBV20-1 with TRBJ1-2, with TRBD1 matching over 9 bases. Germline CDR1 DFQATT, CDR2 SNEGSKA (reference sequence). The CDR3 sequence is 11 residues long. J gave up 10 bases and V 1 base, and 1 base lay outside the gene matches. In DNA, the CDR3 is TGCAGTGCTAGAGGGGACAGGGCCTACACCTTC. Encoded protein: CSARGDRAYTF.

The rearrangement uses TRBV2 and TRBJ2-7; D perhaps matches TRBD1 (6 bases). V was pared by 6 bases and J by 4 bases, with 13 bases between. CDR3 size: 13 residues. Germline CDR1 reads SNHLY; CDR2 reads FYNNEI. CDR3 region: CASSQLGTYEQYV. CDR3 in DNA: TGTGCCAGCAGCCAGTTAGGGACATACGAGCAGTACGTC.

This chain connects TRBV5-4 to TRBJ2-1, with 14 bases aligning to TRBD2. CDR1 SGHNT and CDR2 YYREEE come from the germline V gene (reference sequence). The CDR3 consists of 15 residues. V trimming: 4 bases; J trimming: 8 bases; junction bases outside the gene matches: 5. DNA of the CDR3: TGTGCCAGCAGCACGACTAGCGGGGGGGCGGATGAGCAGTTCTTC. Protein product: CASSTTSGGADEQFF.

V and J are TRBV28 and TRBJ1-3, with TRBD1 identical over 8 bases. CDR1 is MDHEN, CDR2 SYDVKM, per germline. V lost 5 bases and J lost 6; bases outside the gene matches: 3. This CDR3 comprises 13 residues. The CDR3 DNA follows: TGTGCCAGCAGTGGACAGGGCTTAAACACCATATATTTT. It encodes CASSGQGLNTIYF.

The rearrangement uses TRBV5-1 and TRBJ2-1; TRBD1 aligns across 8 bases. CDR1 and CDR2 (germline): SGHRS, YFSETQ. The junction had 6 bases not matched to a gene; V was cut back by 1 base and J by 9 bases. This CDR3 is built from 14 residues. CDR3 protein: CASSLKDRGGEQFF. The CDR3 region has the DNA TGCGCCAGCAGCTTGAAAGACAGGGGTGGTGAGCAGTTCTTC. Combining the CDR3 with reference TRBV5-1 and TRBJ2-1 gives the whole variable domain KAGVTQTPRYLIKTRGQQVTLSCSPISGHRSVSWYQQTPGQGLQFLFEYFSETQRNKGNFPGRFSGRQFSNSRSEMNVSTLELGDSALYLCASSLKDRGGEQFFGPGTRLTVL.

In this sample, this clone turned up once. This sequence joins TRBV19 and TRBJ2-1; D is perhaps TRBD1 (6 bases). This CDR3 has 16 residues. Trimming left V 3 bases short and J 6 bases short, with 18 bases between. CDR1 is LNHDA, CDR2 SQIVND, per germline (reference sequence). CDR3 amino acids: CASSMKRQAFLNEQFF. The CDR3 DNA is TGTGCCAGTAGTATGAAGCGACAGGCCTTCCTCAATGAGCAGTTCTTC.

The J gene is TRBJ2-5, the V gene TRBV19, with D perhaps matching TRBD1 (6 bases). CDR1 is LNHDA, CDR2 SQIVND, per germline (reference sequence). With 5 bases removed from V and 2 bases from J, the gap between germline ends came to 12 bases. CDR3 length: 14 residues. The CDR3 reads CASSLRTAQETQYF. The CDR3 DNA reads as TGTGCCAGTAGTCTCCGGACAGCGCAAGAGACCCAGTACTTC. Filled out from reference TRBV19 and TRBJ2-5, the complete variable domain reads DGGITQSPKYLFRKEGQNVTLSCEQNLNHDAMYWYRQDPGQGLRLIYYSQIVNDFQKGDIAEGYSVSREKKESFPLTVTSAQKNPTAFYLCASSLRTAQETQYFGPGTRLLVL.

This clone showed up just a few times. V and J are TRBV5-1 and TRBJ1-2; D gene unclear. This CDR3 is 13 amino acids long. CDR1 and CDR2 (germline): SGHRS, YFSETQ. With 8 bases removed from V and 4 bases from J, the gap between germline ends came to 15 bases. CDR3 bases: TGCGCCAGTGAGGAAAATATCGGCTATGGCTACACCTTC. Its translation is CASEENIGYGYTF.

The J gene is TRBJ1-2, the V gene TRBV2; TRBD1 is a possible D gene (6 bases). The germline V gene has CDR1 SNHLY and CDR2 FYNNEI. Trimming removed 6 bases at V and 3 bases at J, with 11 bases between. The CDR3 contains 13 residues. CDR3 loop: CASSLDRYYGYTF. The CDR3, as DNA: TGTGCCAGCAGCCTAGACAGGTACTATGGCTACACCTTC.

This clone was seen a single time. J is TRBJ1-1 and V is TRBV6-5; TRBD1 might be the D (6 bases). V was pared by 4 bases and J by 1 base, with 10 bases between. The CDR3 length is 14 residues. Per the germline V gene, CDR1 is MNHEY and CDR2 is SVGAGI. DNA of the CDR3: TGTGCCAGCAGTTTCAGACAGGCGAACACTGAAGCTTTCTTT. Amino acids: CASSFRQANTEAFF.

This rearrangement joins TRBV5-6 to TRBJ2-6; TRBD2 matches at 11 bases. The V gene's germline CDR1 is SGHDT and CDR2 YYEEEE. J lost 0 bases, V lost 4 bases, and 6 bases had no gene match. CDR3 length: 18 residues. CDR3 nucleotides: TGTGCCAGCAGCGCGGGACTAGCGGACCTCTCTGGGGCCAACGTCCTGACTTTC. This gives the protein CASSAGLADLSGANVLTF.

This sequence joins TRBV7-9 and TRBJ1-6; D uncertain. The ends were cut back, 5 bases at V and 10 bases at J, with 21 bases in the middle. The CDR3 is 16 residues long. Germline lookup yields CDR1 SEHNR and CDR2 FQNEAQ (reference sequence). CDR3 nucleotide sequence: TGTGCCAGCAGCCCCCCCCCGGTTACGGGTCGATCACCCCTCCACTTT. It encodes CASSPPPVTGRSPLHF.

The chain links TRBV9 to TRBJ1-1; 11 bases map to TRBD1. The CDR3 is 15 residues long. CDR1 is SGDLS and CDR2 is YYNGEE in the germline V gene. The V and J ends lost 4 bases and 7 bases, in that order; junction bases with no gene match: 9. CDR3 DNA sequence: TGTGCCAGCAGCATTGGACAGGGGGCGCCTGGTGAAGCTTTCTTT. Protein product: CASSIGQGAPGEAFF.

The chain carries TRBV7-2 and TRBJ2-5, with 9 bases aligning to TRBD2. The length of the CDR3 is 15 residues. V was pared by 5 bases and J by 5 bases, with 9 bases of the junction left unmatched. The germline V gene has CDR1 SGHTA and CDR2 FQGNSA. The CDR3 here is CASSPKGLARETQYF. The DNA of the CDR3 is TGTGCCAGCAGCCCCAAAGGACTAGCGAGGGAGACCCAGTACTTC.

The J gene is TRBJ2-2, the V gene TRBV24-1; no clear D gene. V lost 3 bases, J lost 7 bases, and 17 bases lay in between. This CDR3 is built from 16 residues. CDR1 is KGHDR, CDR2 SFDVKD, per germline. The CDR3 DNA is TGTGCCACCAGTGATCATCTGACACCTTGGAACGGGGAGCTGTTTTTT. The encoded protein is CATSDHLTPWNGELFF.